These 30 T cell receptor beta chains were all obtained from the same sample, sequenced in a study of T cells in Graves' hyperthyroidism and ophthalmopathy. It was RNA transcripts that yielded the amplified TCR beta CDR3 regions. Using the HTBI primer set, a first-round RT-PCR was run on the TCR CDR3. Each CDR3 protein gets one entry after TCRdb re-called the multiplex PCR reads with MiXCR. The sample records hundreds of thousands of distinct CDR3 sequences, roughly 15% being singletons. Sequencing used blood. These TCRs come from a woman under 30 with Graves' ophthalmopathy.

The chain has TRBV19 and TRBJ1-1, with 7 bases fitting TRBD1. V dropped 1 base and J dropped 3; count of bases not matched to a gene: 5. Per germline, CDR1 LNHDA and CDR2 SQIVND (reference sequence). The CDR3 has 15 residues. CDR3 residues: CASSIAITGDTEAFF. The CDR3 DNA is TGTGCCAGTAGTATAGCCATCACAGGGGACACTGAAGCTTTCTTT.

Remarks on this clonotype: At one boundary the junction diverges from the germline segment, which might be a read error. The V and J genes are TRBV27 and TRBJ1-1, with D perhaps TRBD1 (5 bases). From germline, CDR1 is MNHEY and CDR2 SMNVEV (reference sequence). This CDR3 is 13 amino acids long. In DNA, the CDR3 is TGTGGCAGCAGTTTAAAGGCAGGGACTGAAGCTTTCTTT. This sequence encodes CGSSLKAGTEAFF.

A word on this clonotype: One end of the junction does not line up with germline, which may come from a read error. The chain uses TRBV5-6 and TRBJ2-1; D gene uncertain. The length of the CDR3 is 14 residues. The V gene's germline CDR1 is SGHDT and CDR2 YYEEEE. CDR3: CASSFNRGYNERFF. For the CDR3, the DNA is TGTGCCAGCAGCTTTAACCGCGGATACAATGAGCGGTTCTTC.

This clonotype appeared many times. The chain joins TRBV11-3 to TRBJ2-7, with a possible D match to TRBD1 (6 bases). Germline V gene lookup returns CDR1 SGHNT and CDR2 YENEEA. The CDR3 consists of 15 residues. The V gene lost 2 bases and the J gene lost 1 base, with 12 bases spanning the gap. The CDR3 here is CASSLLLGQSYEQYF. CDR3 coding DNA: TGTGCCAGCAGCTTACTTCTCGGACAGTCCTACGAGCAGTACTTC. The complete variable domain, with remaining parts taken from reference TRBV11-3 and TRBJ2-7, reads EAGVVQSPRYKIIEKKQPVAFWCNPISGHNTLYWYLQNLGQGPELLIRYENEEAVDDSQLPKDRFSAERLKGVDSTLKIQPAELGDSAVYLCASSLLLGQSYEQYFGPGTRLTVT.

The chain couples TRBV10-3 to TRBJ2-2; D tentatively fits TRBD1 or TRBD2 (5 bases each). In germline, CDR1 is ENHRY, CDR2 SYGVKD. Trimming took 2 bases from V and 1 from J, leaving 8 bases between them. This CDR3 has 15 amino acids. The CDR3 sequence is CAISERGRNTGELFF. Written as DNA, the CDR3 is TGTGCCATCAGTGAGAGGGGACGGAACACCGGGGAGCTGTTTTTT.

This clonotype was recorded at least ten times. The chain combines TRBV9 with TRBJ2-5; 11 bases are shared with TRBD2. CDR3 length: 16 amino acids. J gave up 2 bases and V 0 bases, and 3 bases lay outside the gene matches. Germline lookup yields CDR1 SGDLS and CDR2 YYNGEE. CDR3 nucleotide sequence: TGTGCCAGCAGCGTAGGGGCTAGCGGGGGGCAAGAGACCCAGTACTTC. It codes for CASSVGASGGQETQYF.

This clonotype was counted ten times or more. This chain connects TRBV5-5 to TRBJ1-1; TRBD1 is a possible D gene (6 bases). Trimming removed 3 bases at V and 7 bases at J, with 13 bases between. Germline CDR1 SGHKS, CDR2 YYEKEE (reference sequence). The CDR3 sequence is 13 residues long. The CDR3 coding sequence is TGTGCCAGCAGCTGGACAGTGCAGAATGAAGCTTTCTTT. It yields the protein CASSWTVQNEAFF.

A note on this clonotype: One base away lies a much larger clone, so this may be a sequencing read error. This chain connects TRBV4-1 to TRBJ1-5; D not certain. The CDR3 runs 14 residues. CDR1 is MGHRA and CDR2 is YSYEKL in the germline V gene. The CDR3 here is CANSLDGFNQPQHF. For the CDR3, the DNA is TGCGCCAACAGCCTAGACGGTTTTAATCAGCCCCAGCATTTT.

This clonotype showed up many times. This chain links TRBV2 with TRBJ1-2, with TRBD1 identical over 9 bases. Trimming cost V 5 bases and J 5 bases; bases outside gene matches: 6. This CDR3 has 14 amino acids. The germline gives CDR1 SNHLY, CDR2 FYNNEI. The CDR3 sequence is CASSSDRGGYGYTF. The CDR3 region has the DNA TGTGCCAGCAGTTCGGACAGGGGAGGGTATGGCTACACCTTC.

The chain recombines TRBV2 with TRBJ2-7, with D perhaps matching TRBD2 (6 bases). The CDR3 sequence is 15 residues long. Trimming shortened V by 4 bases and J by 4 bases, and 17 bases separated the two germline ends. Germline loops: CDR1 SNHLY, CDR2 FYNNEI. CDR3 in DNA: TGTGCCAGCAGTGCCGATAAGGGACTGAGATACGAGCAGTACTTC. Encoded protein: CASSADKGLRYEQYF.

The table lists this clonotype with many counts. The chain employs TRBV18 and TRBJ2-7; D not certain. CDR3 length equals 13 residues. V lost 5 bases and J lost 6, with 14 bases in between. Germline V gives CDR1 KGHSH, CDR2 LQKENI. The CDR3 DNA reads as TGTGCCAGCTCAACAAACCTAGACCCCGAGCAGTACTTC. Its protein is CASSTNLDPEQYF.

This clonotype was recorded many times. This sequence joins TRBV14 and TRBJ2-6, with D perhaps matching TRBD1 or TRBD2 (5 bases each). The V gene's germline CDR1 is SGHDN and CDR2 FVKESK. CDR3 length equals 18 residues. V lost 2 bases to trimming and J lost 0 bases, with 14 bases between them. The CDR3 reads CASSQSGTISSGANVLTF. As DNA, the CDR3 is TGTGCCAGCAGCCAATCCGGGACGATAAGCTCTGGGGCCAACGTCCTGACTTTC. Looking up the rest from reference TRBV14 and TRBJ2-6 gives the full variable domain: EAGVTQFPSHSVIEKGQTVTLRCDPISGHDNLYWYRRVMGKEIKFLLHFVKESKQDESGMPNNRFLAERTGGTYSTLKVQPAELEDSGVYFCASSQSGTISSGANVLTFGAGSRLTVL.

In its sample, this clonotype was seen many times. The V gene is TRBV6-1, the J gene TRBJ1-1; D gene ambiguous. Germline CDR1 reads MNHNS; CDR2 reads SASEGT. V lost 3 bases and J lost 6, with 5 bases in between. The CDR3 length is 11 residues. CDR3 in amino acids: CASSDSPEAFF. CDR3 in DNA: TGTGCCAGCAGTGACAGCCCTGAAGCTTTCTTT.

The V gene is TRBV6-1, the J gene TRBJ2-7; 12 bases fit TRBD2. This CDR3 region has 22 residues. Looked up from germline, CDR1 is MNHNS and CDR2 is SASEGT. V lost 5 bases to trimming and J lost 6 bases; unmatched junction nucleotides: 29. CDR3 in amino acids: CASSPFWVNLWRLAGVLVEQYF. In DNA form, the CDR3 reads TGTGCCAGCAGTCCTTTCTGGGTGAACTTGTGGAGACTAGCGGGAGTCCTGGTCGAGCAGTACTTC.

This clonotype has at least ten counts. The chain couples TRBV20-1 to TRBJ1-2; 7 bases match TRBD1. Germline CDR1 reads DFQATT; CDR2 reads SNEGSKA (reference sequence). V lost 3 bases to trimming and J lost 2 bases; unmatched junction nucleotides: 6. This CDR3 has 14 residues. The CDR3 DNA is TGCAGTGCTAGGGCGATGACAGGGAACTATGGCTACACCTTC. Amino acid sequence: CSARAMTGNYGYTF.

This clonotype showed up many times. The chain employs TRBV28 and TRBJ1-1; 7 bases fit TRBD1. Trimming at V came to 5 bases and at J to 8 bases, leaving 5 bases not matched to a gene. Germline-derived CDR1 and CDR2 are MDHEN and SYDVKM. The CDR3 contains 12 residues. CDR3 nucleotide sequence: TGTGCCAGCAGTCCGACAGGGAAGGAAGCTTTCTTT. It specifies CASSPTGKEAFF.

This clonotype was observed a handful of times. The chain has TRBV30 and TRBJ2-3; D possibly uses TRBD1 or TRBD2 (5 bases each). CDR1 and CDR2 from the germline V gene are GTSNPN and SVGIG (reference sequence). The CDR3 is 15 amino acids. The V and J ends lost 0 bases and 5 bases respectively, with 15 bases between them. The CDR3 sequence: CAWSVRWGSGDTQYF. Written as DNA, the CDR3 is TGTGCCTGGAGTGTACGGTGGGGGAGCGGAGATACGCAGTATTTT. The variable domain in full, completed from reference TRBV30 and TRBJ2-3, reads SQTIHQWPATLVQPVGSPLSLECTVEGTSNPNLYWYRQAAGRGLQLLFYSVGIGQISSEVPQNLSASRPQDRQFILSSKKLLLSDSGFYLCAWSVRWGSGDTQYFGPGTRLTVL.

At least ten counts were recorded for this clonotype. The chain carries TRBV9 and TRBJ2-7, with 7 bases that match TRBD1. Germline CDR1 reads SGDLS; CDR2 reads YYNGEE. The J segment lost 1 base and the V segment lost 0 bases, leaving 4 bases of the junction unmatched. This CDR3 comprises 15 residues. The CDR3 spells CASSVAPGQSYEQYF. In nucleotides, the CDR3 is TGTGCCAGCAGCGTAGCCCCGGGACAGTCCTACGAGCAGTACTTC.

A note on this clonotype: This may be a read error: a much more frequent sequence differs by one nucleotide. This chain connects TRBV14 to TRBJ2-2; TRBD2 matches 11 bases. Germline V gives CDR1 SGHDN, CDR2 FVKESK. This CDR3 contains 15 residues. CDR3 sequence: CASNQGLAGLRELFF. The CDR3 DNA follows: TGTGCCAGCAACCAAGGACTAGCGGGTCTCAGGGAGCTGTTTTTT.

This clonotype has at least ten counts. The chain joins TRBV20-1 to TRBJ1-1; D not certain. V was shortened by 0 bases and J by 2 bases, with 10 bases between the two germline ends. This CDR3 has 14 amino acids. CDR1 and CDR2 from the germline V gene are DFQATT and SNEGSKA (reference sequence). This CDR3 is CSARDQLRNTEAFF. The CDR3 bases are TGCAGTGCTAGAGATCAGTTACGCAACACTGAAGCTTTCTTT.

This clonotype occurred many times. This chain connects TRBV11-2 to TRBJ2-5, with D perhaps TRBD1 or TRBD2 (5 bases each). Trimming cost V 5 bases and J 3 bases, with 19 bases left between them. The CDR3 is 16 residues long. Germline V lookup: CDR1 SGHAT, CDR2 FQNNGV. CDR3 coding DNA: TGTGCCAGCAGCGCCCGTTGGGGGACCATGAAAGAGACCCAGTACTTC. Protein: CASSARWGTMKETQYF.

The sample holds many counts of this clonotype. The chain has TRBV29-1 and TRBJ2-7, with 10 bases identical to TRBD2. The CDR3 has 14 residues. Trimming cost V 1 base and J 6 bases; bases outside gene matches: 6. The germline V gene has CDR1 SQVTM and CDR2 ANQGSEA. The CDR3 region has the DNA TGCAGCGTTGAAGGGCTAGCGGGAGCTGGCGAGCAGTACTTC. This translates into CSVEGLAGAGEQYF.

This clonotype was counted at least ten times. A much larger clone differs from this one at a single base, so this may be a read error. This chain uses TRBV28 with TRBJ2-3; 10 bases map to TRBD1. J gave up 2 bases and V 3 bases, and 2 bases lay outside the gene matches. This CDR3 is built from 15 residues. Per germline, CDR1 MDHEN and CDR2 SYDVKM. The CDR3 loop is CASSLGQGTTDTQYF. CDR3 DNA: TGTGCCAGCAGTTTGGGACAGGGGACCACAGATACGCAGTATTTT.

Only one count was recorded for this clonotype. V is TRBV7-9 and J is TRBJ1-4; D remains unclear. V dropped 7 bases and J dropped 6 bases, with 9 bases sitting between them. CDR1 SEHNR and CDR2 FQNEAQ come from the germline V gene (reference sequence). CDR3 length: 12 residues. The CDR3 nucleotides read TGTGCCAGCACCCCTGGAGATGAAAAACTGTTTTTT. Its protein is CASTPGDEKLFF.

This clonotype was picked up many times. The chain couples TRBV11-3 to TRBJ2-5; D is perhaps TRBD2 (5 bases). The length of the CDR3 is 17 residues. The V end was cut by 1 base, the J end by 2 bases, with 17 bases between. Germline values: CDR1 SGHNT, CDR2 YENEEA. The CDR3 DNA follows: TGTGCCAGCAGCTTAGCCCCGGGCGGGTTTTGGCAAGAGACCCAGTACTTC. It translates to CASSLAPGGFWQETQYF.

This clonotype has a count of ten or more. V and J are TRBV28 and TRBJ1-2; 9 bases are a match to TRBD1. The ends lost 3 bases at V and 1 base at J; junction bases unmatched: 6. The CDR3 sequence is 16 residues long. The germline CDR1 and CDR2 sequences are MDHEN and SYDVKM. This chain's CDR3 is CASSFPGTGFNYGYTF. As DNA, the CDR3 is TGTGCCAGCAGTTTCCCCGGGACAGGGTTTAACTATGGCTACACCTTC.

This clonotype was observed at least ten times. The chain is built from TRBV7-2 and TRBJ2-7; D perhaps matches TRBD1 (6 bases). There are 15 residues in the CDR3. Per germline, CDR1 SGHTA and CDR2 FQGNSA. The ends were cut back, 2 bases at V and 3 bases at J, with 14 bases in the middle. DNA of the CDR3: TGTGCCAGCAGCTTATCTCCGGGACACTTCTACGAGCAGTACTTC. The encoded protein is CASSLSPGHFYEQYF.

This clonotype was detected ten times or more. The rearrangement uses TRBV10-2 and TRBJ1-1; weak D call: TRBD1 (6 bases). This CDR3 is built from 12 residues. The V gene lost 3 bases and the J gene lost 6 bases, with 8 bases spanning the gap. Germline-derived CDR1 and CDR2 are WSHSY and SAAADI. The CDR3 loop reads CASSEQGSEAFF. CDR3 nucleotide sequence: TGCGCCAGCAGTGAACAGGGCTCTGAAGCTTTCTTT.

There are many counts of this clonotype. The genes are TRBV5-5 and TRBJ1-1; TRBD1 is a possible D gene (6 bases). Looked up from germline, CDR1 is SGHKS and CDR2 is YYEKEE (reference sequence). This CDR3 is built from 16 residues. The germline V and J ends were trimmed by 2 bases and 5 bases, with 19 bases remaining between them. The CDR3 nucleotides read TGTGCCAGCAGCTTACCCATCGGGCCGAGGGGGACTGAAGCTTTCTTT. This encodes CASSLPIGPRGTEAFF.

As concerns this clonotype: A single base separates this from a much larger clone, so it may be a read error. DNA of the CDR3: TGTGCCAGCAGCCAAGAAGGACGGGTCCTGTGGGAGACCCAGTTCTTC. This gives the protein CASSQEGRVLWETQFF. The chain couples TRBV3-1 to TRBJ2-5; D possibly corresponds to TRBD2 (5 bases). The J call could be wrong; TRBJ2-1 is a better fit for the DNA end. The CDR3 has 16 residues. CDR1 and CDR2 from the germline V gene are LGHDT and YNNKEL (reference sequence).